One and the same sample provided the 3 T cell receptor beta chains below, sequenced in a study of blood T cells in healthy people across ages. Then a second PCR, running roughly 7 to 11 cycles, was carried out with a sample-barcoded 5' primer and a J-beta primer mix. TCRdb itself ran the 5' RACE reads through MiXCR, one entry per CDR3 protein. This sample carries approximately 960,000 distinct CDR3 sequences, roughly 29% of them seen once, and the ten largest clones take roughly 10%. The sample was also linked to a second study, of T cells of mothers and their children.

The sequencing sample was made of blood. The origin of the receptors is a woman aged 40 to 50 in good health.

This chain uses TRBV28 with TRBJ1-5; no firm D call. The V and J ends lost 6 bases and 9 bases respectively, with 9 bases between them. The CDR3 runs 11 residues. Germline V gene data show CDR1 as MDHEN and CDR2 as SYDVKM. The CDR3 DNA sequence: TGTGCCAGCAGAGCCATCGGGCCCCAGCATTTT. Amino acid sequence: CASRAIGPQHF.

This clonotype was detected only a few times. This sequence joins TRBV20-1 and TRBJ2-5, with 7 bases matching TRBD2. The J call is uncertain, as TRBJ2-7 better fits the DNA end. Germline-derived CDR1 and CDR2 are DFQATT and SNEGSKA (reference sequence). The CDR3 runs 14 residues. CDR3 sequence: CSASPGGSGNEQYF. The DNA for the CDR3 is TGCAGTGCTAGTCCCGGCGGGAGTGGTAACGAGCAGTACTTC.

The chain joins TRBV27 to TRBJ1-2; D is unclear. V was clipped by 7 bases and J by 8 bases, with 11 bases between them. The CDR3 runs to 11 residues. The germline CDR1 and CDR2 sequences are MNHEY and SMNVEV (reference sequence). The CDR3 protein is CASKGGRGYTF. The CDR3 nucleotides are TGTGCCAGCAAAGGTGGTCGGGGCTACACCTTC.